This T cell receptor beta chain was profiled in a study of read filtering for tumor transcriptome and immune sequencing. From roughly 0.4 ug of RNA, a library with molecular barcoded alpha/delta and beta/gamma adaptors was made. From the reads, TCRdb called clonotypes with MiXCR, one entry per CDR3 protein. The data hold some 22,000 distinct CDR3 sequences, with 20% observed a single time. The CDR3 is 15 residues long. From germline, CDR1 is SGHNT and CDR2 YENEEA. On this clonotype itself: A single base is all that separates this from a far larger clone, so a read error is likely.

The clonotype was recovered from a donor older than 35 with multiple myeloma. V and J are TRBV11-3 and TRBJ2-1; possible D gene TRBD2, 7 bases. The sequenced sample was a population of CD138-negative cells sorted from bone marrow. Here the CDR3 reads CASSSPGGSYNKQFF. Here the CDR3 DNA reads TGTGCCAGCAGCTCCCCGGGGGGCTCCTACAATAAGCAGTTCTTC.